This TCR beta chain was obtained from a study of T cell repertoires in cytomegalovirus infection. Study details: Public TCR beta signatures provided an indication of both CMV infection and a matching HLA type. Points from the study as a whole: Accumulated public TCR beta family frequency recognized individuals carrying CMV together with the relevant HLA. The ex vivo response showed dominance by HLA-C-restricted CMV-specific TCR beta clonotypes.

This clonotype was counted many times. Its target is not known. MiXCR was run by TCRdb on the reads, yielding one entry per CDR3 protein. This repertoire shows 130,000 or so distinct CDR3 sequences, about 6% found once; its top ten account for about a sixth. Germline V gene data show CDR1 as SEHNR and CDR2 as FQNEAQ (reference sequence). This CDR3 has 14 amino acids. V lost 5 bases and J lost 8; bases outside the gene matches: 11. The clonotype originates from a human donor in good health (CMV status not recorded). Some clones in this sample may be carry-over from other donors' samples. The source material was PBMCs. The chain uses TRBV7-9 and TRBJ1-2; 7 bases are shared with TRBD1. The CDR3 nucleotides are TGTGCCAGCAGCGATGGGGACAGCCTAAGCGGCTACACCTTC. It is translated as CASSDGDSLSGYTF. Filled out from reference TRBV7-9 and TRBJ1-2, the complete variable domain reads DTGVSQNPRHKITKRGQNVTFRCDPISEHNRLYWYRQTLGQGPEFLTYFQNEAQLEKSRLLSDRFSAERPKGSFSTLEIQRTEQGDSAMYLCASSDGDSLSGYTFGSGTRLTVV.